This entry concerns a single T cell receptor (beta chain). This record belongs to a study of T cells in tuberculosis. Study-level information: PBMC were archived before or within 7 days of starting treatment.

Here immunoSEQ multiplex PCR was the method, and the copy in TCRdb shows in-frame clones only, minus some. The repertoire holds under 40,000 clones, with 94% as singletons. Regarding time point: new active TB diagnosis, blood taken before or within 7 days of starting treatment. This clonotype originated in an adult with tuberculosis. The sample in question was PBMCs, obtained at tuberculosis diagnosis.

CDR3 in amino acids: CASSLLQGSTEAFF. The CDR3 DNA reads as TGTGCCAGCAGCTTATTACAGGGAAGCACTGAAGCTTTCTTT. This sequence joins TRBV7-9 and TRBJ1-1, with D perhaps TRBD1 (6 bases). Germline CDR1 and CDR2: SEHNR and FQNEAQ (reference sequence). Trimming cost V 2 bases and J 4 bases, with 11 bases left between them. The CDR3 extends over 14 amino acids.